This is a list of T cell receptor beta chains from one sample in a study of T cells in Graves' hyperthyroidism and ophthalmopathy. Each CDR3 protein is one row after TCRdb ran MiXCR on the multiplex PCR reads. The data hold more than 150,000 distinct CDR3 sequences, with about 17% observed a single time. Sequencing was performed on blood. These receptors came from a woman aged 50 to 65 with Graves' hyperthyroidism. The CDR3 runs from the conserved cysteine through the conserved F or W. Fields, in order: D gene, clone size, J gene, V gene, CDR3 protein, CDR3 DNA. D genes are given only for firm matches. Only part of the rows carry a size: once, few, many, or a class if the clone is expanded.

D gene: NA; clone size: many; J gene: TRBJ1-2; V gene: TRBV6-2/TRBV6-3; CDR3 protein: CASSYSGAVNYGYTF; CDR3 DNA: TGTGCCAGCAGTTACTCGGGGGCTGTCAACTATGGCTACACCTTC
D gene: TRBD2; clone size: NA; J gene: TRBJ2-5; V gene: TRBV4-1; CDR3 protein: CASSQTGTSEQETQYF; CDR3 DNA: TGCGCCAGCAGCCAAACCGGGACTAGTGAGCAAGAGACCCAGTACTTC
D gene: NA; clone size: many; J gene: TRBJ1-1; V gene: TRBV24-1; CDR3 protein: CATRTGMNTEAFF; CDR3 DNA: TGTGCCACCAGGACAGGAATGAACACTGAAGCTTTCTTT
D gene: NA; clone size: NA; J gene: TRBJ1-2; V gene: TRBV5-6; CDR3 protein: CASSPDGEGYTF; CDR3 DNA: TGTGCCAGCAGCCCGGACGGTGAGGGCTACACCTTC
D gene: NA; clone size: many; J gene: TRBJ1-2; V gene: TRBV7-3; CDR3 protein: CASSLTGAGVITF; CDR3 DNA: TGTGCCAGCAGCTTAACGGGGGCAGGGGTTATCACCTTC
D gene: NA; clone size: few; J gene: TRBJ2-7; V gene: TRBV5-5; CDR3 protein: CASSLAHYEQYF; CDR3 DNA: TGTGCCAGCAGCTTGGCCCACTACGAGCAGTACTTC
D gene: NA; clone size: NA; J gene: TRBJ1-5; V gene: TRBV12-3/TRBV12-4; CDR3 protein: CASSLETQRQPQHF; CDR3 DNA: TGTGCCAGCAGTTTAGAGACACAGAGGCAGCCCCAGCATTTT
D gene: NA; clone size: many; J gene: TRBJ1-2; V gene: TRBV2; CDR3 protein: CASSEALGIGYTF; CDR3 DNA: TGTGCCAGCAGTGAAGCGCTCGGGATTGGCTACACCTTC
D gene: TRBD1; clone size: many; J gene: TRBJ1-6; V gene: TRBV27; CDR3 protein: CASSWDSFNSPLHF; CDR3 DNA: TGTGCCAGCAGTTGGGACAGCTTTAATTCACCCCTCCACTTT
D gene: NA; clone size: few; J gene: TRBJ2-1; V gene: TRBV6-2/TRBV6-3; CDR3 protein: CASSFAGSSYNEQFF; CDR3 DNA: TGTGCCAGCAGTTTTGCAGGGAGCTCCTACAATGAGCAGTTCTTC
D gene: NA; clone size: many; J gene: TRBJ2-3; V gene: TRBV7-9; CDR3 protein: CASNPSKGLDTQYF; CDR3 DNA: TGTGCCAGCAACCCCTCGAAAGGGTTAGATACGCAGTATTTT
D gene: NA; clone size: many; J gene: TRBJ1-2; V gene: TRBV7-9; CDR3 protein: CASSYSGDGYTF; CDR3 DNA: TGTGCCAGCAGCTATAGCGGGGATGGCTACACCTTC
D gene: NA; clone size: many; J gene: TRBJ2-6; V gene: TRBV5-1; CDR3 protein: CASTITSGANVLTF; CDR3 DNA: TGCGCCAGCACGATCACCTCTGGGGCCAACGTCCTGACTTTC
D gene: NA; clone size: many; J gene: TRBJ1-1; V gene: TRBV28; CDR3 protein: CASRHPSAETEAFF; CDR3 DNA: TGTGCCAGCAGACACCCCTCAGCAGAAACTGAAGCTTTCTTT
D gene: NA; clone size: many; J gene: TRBJ1-5; V gene: TRBV7-9; CDR3 protein: CASSPPGGRNQPQHF; CDR3 DNA: TGTGCCAGCAGCCCCCCGGGAGGACGCAATCAGCCCCAGCATTTT
D gene: NA; clone size: many; J gene: TRBJ1-1; V gene: TRBV29-1; CDR3 protein: CSVVVGNTEAFF; CDR3 DNA: TGCAGCGTTGTAGTGGGGAACACTGAAGCTTTCTTT
D gene: TRBD1; clone size: many; J gene: TRBJ2-2; V gene: TRBV27; CDR3 protein: CASSLWTGGVTGELFF; CDR3 DNA: TGTGCCAGCAGTTTATGGACAGGGGGTGTTACCGGGGAGCTGTTTTTT
D gene: TRBD2; clone size: NA; J gene: TRBJ2-2; V gene: TRBV20-1; CDR3 protein: CSASARLADTGELFF; CDR3 DNA: TGCAGTGCTAGCGCTAGACTAGCGGACACCGGGGAGCTGTTTTTT
D gene: NA; clone size: many; J gene: TRBJ1-2; V gene: TRBV25-1; CDR3 protein: CASSDSPLRGYTF; CDR3 DNA: TGTGCCAGCAGTGACAGTCCTTTGAGGGGCTACACCTTC
D gene: NA; clone size: many; J gene: TRBJ1-1; V gene: TRBV6-5; CDR3 protein: CASSYRGMVNTEAFF; CDR3 DNA: TGTGCCAGCAGTTACAGGGGGATGGTGAACACTGAAGCTTTCTTT
D gene: NA; clone size: many; J gene: TRBJ2-3; V gene: TRBV28; CDR3 protein: CASSLDTQYF; CDR3 DNA: TGTGCCAGCAGTTTGGATACGCAGTATTTT
D gene: NA; clone size: many; J gene: TRBJ2-5; V gene: TRBV7-3; CDR3 protein: CASSPDMGETQYF; CDR3 DNA: TGTGCCAGCAGTCCGGACATGGGGGAGACCCAGTACTTC
D gene: NA; clone size: NA; J gene: TRBJ1-1; V gene: TRBV9; CDR3 protein: CASSVELSSEAFF; CDR3 DNA: TGTGCCAGCAGCGTAGAATTGAGCAGTGAAGCTTTCTTT
D gene: NA; clone size: few; J gene: TRBJ1-1; V gene: TRBV5-6; CDR3 protein: CASSLRAEAFF; CDR3 DNA: TGTGCCAGCAGCTTGAGGGCTGAAGCTTTCTTT
D gene: NA; clone size: many; J gene: TRBJ2-7; V gene: TRBV15; CDR3 protein: CATSRDKGGLTYEQYF; CDR3 DNA: TGTGCCACCAGCAGAGATAAAGGGGGGCTCACCTACGAGCAGTACTTC
D gene: TRBD1; clone size: many; J gene: TRBJ1-2; V gene: TRBV20-1; CDR3 protein: CSATGTENYGYTF; CDR3 DNA: TGCAGTGCTACCGGGACAGAGAACTATGGCTACACCTTC
D gene: NA; clone size: NA; J gene: TRBJ2-5; V gene: TRBV20-1; CDR3 protein: CSDFWDRGETQYF; CDR3 DNA: TGCAGCGACTTTTGGGACCGAGGAGAGACCCAGTACTTC
D gene: NA; clone size: many; J gene: TRBJ2-7; V gene: TRBV28; CDR3 protein: CASSIRWDEQYF; CDR3 DNA: TGTGCCAGCAGTATACGATGGGACGAGCAGTACTTC
D gene: NA; clone size: many; J gene: TRBJ1-2; V gene: TRBV7-9; CDR3 protein: CASSLERLGYTF; CDR3 DNA: TGTGCCAGCAGCTTAGAACGGTTGGGCTACACCTTC
D gene: NA; clone size: many; J gene: TRBJ1-5; V gene: TRBV4-2; CDR3 protein: CASSQTGSGNQPQHF; CDR3 DNA: TGTGCCAGCAGCCAAACGGGGAGTGGGAATCAGCCCCAGCATTTT
D gene: TRBD1; clone size: many; J gene: TRBJ1-1; V gene: TRBV12-3/TRBV12-4; CDR3 protein: CASSPAGQRNTEAFF; CDR3 DNA: TGTGCCAGCAGTCCCGCGGGACAGCGGAACACTGAAGCTTTCTTT
D gene: TRBD2; clone size: many; J gene: TRBJ2-4; V gene: TRBV11-2; CDR3 protein: CASSQTSGGELAKNIQYF; CDR3 DNA: TGTGCCAGCAGCCAGACTAGCGGGGGGGAGCTAGCCAAAAACATTCAGTACTTC
D gene: NA; clone size: few; J gene: TRBJ1-6; V gene: TRBV3-1; CDR3 protein: CASSQAVYNSPLHF; CDR3 DNA: TGTGCCAGCAGCCAGGCAGTTTATAATTCACCCCTCCACTTT
D gene: NA; clone size: NA; J gene: TRBJ1-3; V gene: TRBV29-1; CDR3 protein: CSVAGLSGNTIYF; CDR3 DNA: TGCAGCGTTGCAGGGCTCTCTGGAAACACCATATATTTT
D gene: TRBD1; clone size: NA; J gene: TRBJ2-3; V gene: TRBV5-4; CDR3 protein: CASSGQGHTDTQYF; CDR3 DNA: TGTGCCAGCAGCGGACAGGGCCACACAGATACGCAGTATTTT
D gene: TRBD2; clone size: few; J gene: TRBJ2-3; V gene: TRBV7-8; CDR3 protein: CASSPRLAGSPSTDTQYF; CDR3 DNA: TGTGCCAGCAGCCCTAGACTAGCGGGATCCCCTAGCACAGATACGCAGTATTTT
D gene: NA; clone size: few; J gene: TRBJ2-2; V gene: TRBV5-1; CDR3 protein: CASSLPANTGELFF; CDR3 DNA: TGCGCCAGCAGCTTGCCGGCGAACACCGGGGAGCTGTTTTTT
D gene: TRBD1; clone size: many; J gene: TRBJ1-1; V gene: TRBV10-1; CDR3 protein: CASSRDRDAEAFF; CDR3 DNA: TGCGCCAGCAGCCGGGACAGGGACGCTGAAGCTTTCTTT
D gene: TRBD2; clone size: NA; J gene: TRBJ2-7; V gene: TRBV20-1; CDR3 protein: CSARVSASGVYEQYF; CDR3 DNA: TGCAGTGCTAGAGTTAGTGCTAGCGGAGTCTACGAGCAGTACTTC
D gene: NA; clone size: many; J gene: TRBJ2-5; V gene: TRBV13; CDR3 protein: CASSLRMVQGNKETQYF; CDR3 DNA: TGTGCCAGCAGCTTACGTATGGTGCAGGGGAATAAAGAGACCCAGTACTTC
D gene: NA; clone size: many; J gene: TRBJ2-5; V gene: TRBV29-1; CDR3 protein: CSVGGEETQYF; CDR3 DNA: TGCAGCGTTGGAGGGGAAGAGACCCAGTACTTC
D gene: TRBD1; clone size: many; J gene: TRBJ1-1; V gene: TRBV27; CDR3 protein: CASSFGTGRNTEAFF; CDR3 DNA: TGTGCCAGCAGTTTTGGGACAGGAAGGAACACTGAAGCTTTCTTT
D gene: NA; clone size: many; J gene: TRBJ2-7; V gene: TRBV4-1; CDR3 protein: CASSLGTATYEQYF; CDR3 DNA: TGCGCCAGCAGCCTCGGGACCGCTACCTACGAGCAGTACTTC
D gene: NA; clone size: many; J gene: TRBJ2-4; V gene: TRBV6-2/TRBV6-3; CDR3 protein: CASSTGGAKNIQYF; CDR3 DNA: TGTGCCAGCAGTACCGGGGGAGCCAAAAACATTCAGTACTTC
D gene: NA; clone size: NA; J gene: TRBJ2-3; V gene: TRBV4-3; CDR3 protein: CASSQAGDTQYF; CDR3 DNA: TGCGCCAGCAGCCAAGCAGGTGATACGCAGTATTTT
D gene: NA; clone size: many; J gene: TRBJ2-7; V gene: TRBV6-1; CDR3 protein: CASSIDVSYEQYF; CDR3 DNA: TGTGCCAGCAGTATAGACGTTTCCTACGAGCAGTACTTC
D gene: TRBD1; clone size: few; J gene: TRBJ2-3; V gene: TRBV5-1; CDR3 protein: CASSLAQGASTDTQYF; CDR3 DNA: TGCGCCAGCAGCTTGGCCCAGGGGGCCTCCACAGATACGCAGTATTTT
D gene: NA; clone size: many; J gene: TRBJ1-2; V gene: TRBV9; CDR3 protein: CASSVGGPTNYGYTF; CDR3 DNA: TGTGCCAGCAGCGTAGGGGGGCCGACTAACTATGGCTACACCTTC
D gene: TRBD2; clone size: many; J gene: TRBJ2-7; V gene: TRBV2; CDR3 protein: CATGRGAREQYF; CDR3 DNA: TGTGCCACCGGGCGGGGGGCGAGGGAGCAGTACTTC
D gene: NA; clone size: NA; J gene: TRBJ2-2; V gene: TRBV29-1; CDR3 protein: CSALHRGRTGELFF; CDR3 DNA: TGCAGCGCCCTCCATCGGGGACGAACCGGGGAGCTGTTTTTT